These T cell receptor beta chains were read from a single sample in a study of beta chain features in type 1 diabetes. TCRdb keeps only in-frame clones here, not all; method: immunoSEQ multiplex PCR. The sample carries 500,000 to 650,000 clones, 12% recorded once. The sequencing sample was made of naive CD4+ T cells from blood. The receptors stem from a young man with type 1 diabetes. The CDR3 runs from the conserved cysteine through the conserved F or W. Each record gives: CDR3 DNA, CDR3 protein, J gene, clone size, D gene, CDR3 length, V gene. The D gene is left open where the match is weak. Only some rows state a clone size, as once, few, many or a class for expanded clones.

CDR3 DNA: TGTGCCCCCGGGGGAGGGGCCCAGCATTTT; CDR3 protein: CAPGGGAQHF; J gene: TRBJ1-5; clone size: few; D gene: -; CDR3 length: 10; V gene: TRBV11-2
CDR3 DNA: TGCGCCAGCAGCCCGGGACAGTACTCTGGAAACACCATATATTTT; CDR3 protein: CASSPGQYSGNTIYF; J gene: TRBJ1-3; clone size: -; D gene: TRBD1; CDR3 length: 15; V gene: TRBV5-1
CDR3 DNA: TGCAGCGTGGCGGGGGTCACTGAAGCTTTCTTT; CDR3 protein: CSVAGVTEAFF; J gene: TRBJ1-1; clone size: -; D gene: -; CDR3 length: 11; V gene: TRBV29-1
CDR3 DNA: TGTGCCAGCAGCCCGGGCCCTGGTAATCAGCCCCAGCATTTT; CDR3 protein: CASSPGPGNQPQHF; J gene: TRBJ1-5; clone size: -; D gene: -; CDR3 length: 14; V gene: TRBV5-6
CDR3 DNA: TGTGCCAGCAGCGAGGACGGACGCTCCTACGAGCAGTACTTC; CDR3 protein: CASSEDGRSYEQYF; J gene: TRBJ2-7; clone size: few; D gene: -; CDR3 length: 14; V gene: TRBV9
CDR3 DNA: TGTGCCAGCAGTGAATCGGGGGGGCTCGTGGTCGATGAGCAGTTCTTC; CDR3 protein: CASSESGGLVVDEQFF; J gene: TRBJ2-1; clone size: -; D gene: TRBD2; CDR3 length: 16; V gene: TRBV25-1
CDR3 DNA: TGTGCCAGCAGTGACAGAACTAGCACAGATACGCAGTATTTT; CDR3 protein: CASSDRTSTDTQYF; J gene: TRBJ2-3; clone size: few; D gene: -; CDR3 length: 14; V gene: TRBV2
CDR3 DNA: TGTGCCAGCAGCTTCCTCAGGGGGAAAGGGGGCACTGAAGCTTTCTTT; CDR3 protein: CASSFLRGKGGTEAFF; J gene: TRBJ1-1; clone size: -; D gene: TRBD1; CDR3 length: 16; V gene: TRBV13
CDR3 DNA: TGCGCCAGCAGTCTTGCGGGGGAAACAGATACGCAGTATTTT; CDR3 protein: CASSLAGETDTQYF; J gene: TRBJ2-3; clone size: -; D gene: TRBD2; CDR3 length: 14; V gene: TRBV5-1
CDR3 DNA: TGTGCCTGGGCTAGCTTGGTCGGCTTGGCGCTCGAGCAGTACTTC; CDR3 protein: CAWASLVGLALEQYF; J gene: TRBJ2-7; clone size: -; D gene: -; CDR3 length: 15; V gene: TRBV30
CDR3 DNA: TGTGCCAGCAGCTCTGGACAGGGAACCGGGGAGCTGTTTTTT; CDR3 protein: CASSSGQGTGELFF; J gene: TRBJ2-2; clone size: few; D gene: TRBD1; CDR3 length: 14; V gene: TRBV28
CDR3 DNA: TGTGCCAGCAGCCAACTCGGGGGCTACACCTTC; CDR3 protein: CASSQLGGYTF; J gene: TRBJ1-2; clone size: few; D gene: -; CDR3 length: 11; V gene: TRBV7-2
CDR3 DNA: TGTGCCATCAGTGCGTACACCGGGGAGCTGTTTTTT; CDR3 protein: CAISAYTGELFF; J gene: TRBJ2-2; clone size: -; D gene: -; CDR3 length: 12; V gene: TRBV10-3
CDR3 DNA: TGTGCCAGCAGCTTGGAGCGGGGGCGATACGAGCAGTACTTC; CDR3 protein: CASSLERGRYEQYF; J gene: TRBJ2-7; clone size: few; D gene: TRBD2; CDR3 length: 14; V gene: TRBV7-9
CDR3 DNA: TGTGCCAGCAGCCCCGAAGGGGGGGGTGGAGATACGCAGTATTTT; CDR3 protein: CASSPEGGGGDTQYF; J gene: TRBJ2-3; clone size: -; D gene: -; CDR3 length: 15; V gene: TRBV7-2
CDR3 DNA: TGCGCCAGCACCCGGGGCCCTGGGGCCAACGTCCTGACTTTC; CDR3 protein: CASTRGPGANVLTF; J gene: TRBJ2-6; clone size: few; D gene: -; CDR3 length: 14; V gene: TRBV5-1
CDR3 DNA: TGTGCCAGCAGCCACTCAGGGGCGAATGAGCAGTTCTTC; CDR3 protein: CASSHSGANEQFF; J gene: TRBJ2-1; clone size: -; D gene: -; CDR3 length: 13; V gene: TRBV14
CDR3 DNA: TGTGCCAGCAGATTTAATGAGGGGGCAGGGGCCCTATGGCTAGGTACCTTC; CDR3 protein: CASRFNEGAGALWLGTF; J gene: TRBJ1-2; clone size: few; D gene: TRBD1; CDR3 length: 17; V gene: TRBV28
CDR3 DNA: TGCGCCAGCAGCCAAGGGGTAAGAGCCGGCTACACCTTC; CDR3 protein: CASSQGVRAGYTF; J gene: TRBJ1-2; clone size: -; D gene: -; CDR3 length: 13; V gene: TRBV4-3
CDR3 DNA: TGTGCCAGCAGCCAAGCAGGGAGGTCAAATGAAAAACTGTTTTTT; CDR3 protein: CASSQAGRSNEKLFF; J gene: TRBJ1-4; clone size: -; D gene: -; CDR3 length: 15; V gene: TRBV14
CDR3 DNA: TGTGCCAGCAGCCCAGAACTCGGTACCTCCTACGAGCAGTACTTC; CDR3 protein: CASSPELGTSYEQYF; J gene: TRBJ2-7; clone size: -; D gene: -; CDR3 length: 15; V gene: TRBV7-2